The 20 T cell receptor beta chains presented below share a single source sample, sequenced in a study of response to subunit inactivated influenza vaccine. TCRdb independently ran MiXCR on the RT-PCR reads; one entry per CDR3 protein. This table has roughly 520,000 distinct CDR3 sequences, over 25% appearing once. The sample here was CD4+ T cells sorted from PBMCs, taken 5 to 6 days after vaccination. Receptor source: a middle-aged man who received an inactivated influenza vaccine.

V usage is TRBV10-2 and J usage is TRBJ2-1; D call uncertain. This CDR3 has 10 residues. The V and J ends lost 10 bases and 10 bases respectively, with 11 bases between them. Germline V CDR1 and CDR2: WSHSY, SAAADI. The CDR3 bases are TGCGCCACCGACTGGATCGAGCAGTTCTTC. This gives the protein CATDWIEQFF.

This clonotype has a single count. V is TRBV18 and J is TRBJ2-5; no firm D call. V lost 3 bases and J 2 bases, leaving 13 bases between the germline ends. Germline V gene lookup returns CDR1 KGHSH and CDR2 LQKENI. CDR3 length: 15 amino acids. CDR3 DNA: TGTGCCAGCTCACCTCGGGCCACCGGGCAAGAGACCCAGTACTTC. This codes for CASSPRATGQETQYF.

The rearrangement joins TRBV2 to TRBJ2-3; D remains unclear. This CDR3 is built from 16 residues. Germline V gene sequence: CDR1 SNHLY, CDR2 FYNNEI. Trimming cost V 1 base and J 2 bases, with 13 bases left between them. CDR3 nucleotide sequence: TGTGCCAGCAGTGAAGAACATTCCATACTCACAGATACGCAGTATTTT. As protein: CASSEEHSILTDTQYF.

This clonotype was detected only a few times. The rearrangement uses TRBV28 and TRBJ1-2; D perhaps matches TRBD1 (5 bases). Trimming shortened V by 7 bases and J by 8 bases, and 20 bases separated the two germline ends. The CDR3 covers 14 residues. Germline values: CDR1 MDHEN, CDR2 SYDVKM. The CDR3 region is CASKYGYWGFGYTF. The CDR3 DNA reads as TGTGCCAGCAAGTATGGCTATTGGGGCTTCGGCTACACCTTC.

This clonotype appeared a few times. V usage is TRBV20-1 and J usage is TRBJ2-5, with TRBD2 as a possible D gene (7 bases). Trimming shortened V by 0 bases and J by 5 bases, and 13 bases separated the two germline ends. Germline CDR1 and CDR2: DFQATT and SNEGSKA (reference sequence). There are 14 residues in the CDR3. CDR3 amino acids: CSARERGAGETQYF. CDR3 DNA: TGCAGTGCTAGAGAACGGGGGGCGGGGGAGACCCAGTACTTC.

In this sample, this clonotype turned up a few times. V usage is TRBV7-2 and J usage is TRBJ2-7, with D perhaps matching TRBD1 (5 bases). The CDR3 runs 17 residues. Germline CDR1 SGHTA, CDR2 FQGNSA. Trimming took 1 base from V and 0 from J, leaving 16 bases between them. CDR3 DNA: TGTGCCAGCAGCTTAGGCGGTAGGGGTCCCCACTCCTACGAGCAGTACTTC. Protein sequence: CASSLGGRGPHSYEQYF.

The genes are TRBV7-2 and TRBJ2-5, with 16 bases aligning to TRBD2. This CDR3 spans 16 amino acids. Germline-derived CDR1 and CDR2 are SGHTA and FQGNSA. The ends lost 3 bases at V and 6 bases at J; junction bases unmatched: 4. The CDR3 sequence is CASSFGTSGGGKTQYF. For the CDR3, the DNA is TGTGCCAGCAGCTTCGGGACTAGCGGGGGGGGCAAGACCCAGTACTTC.

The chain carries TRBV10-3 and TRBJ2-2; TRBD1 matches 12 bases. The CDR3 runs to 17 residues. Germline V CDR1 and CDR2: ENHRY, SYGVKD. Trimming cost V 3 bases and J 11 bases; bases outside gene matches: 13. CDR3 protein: CAISDPGTGGENGELFF. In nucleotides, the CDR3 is TGTGCCATCAGTGATCCCGGGACAGGGGGCGAAAACGGTGAGCTGTTTTTT.

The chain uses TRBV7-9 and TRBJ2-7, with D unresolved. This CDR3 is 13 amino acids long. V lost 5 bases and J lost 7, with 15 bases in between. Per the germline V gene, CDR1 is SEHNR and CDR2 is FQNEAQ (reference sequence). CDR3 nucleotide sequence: TGTGCCAGCAGCCCGGGTCTCCCCGGGGAGCAGTACTTC. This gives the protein CASSPGLPGEQYF.

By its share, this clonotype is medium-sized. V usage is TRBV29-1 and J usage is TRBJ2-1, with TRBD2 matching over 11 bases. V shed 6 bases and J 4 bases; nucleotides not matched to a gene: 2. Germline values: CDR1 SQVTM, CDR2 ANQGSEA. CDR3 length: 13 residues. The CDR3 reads CSVRLAGYNEQFF. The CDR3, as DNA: TGCAGCGTCCGACTAGCGGGGTACAATGAGCAGTTCTTC.

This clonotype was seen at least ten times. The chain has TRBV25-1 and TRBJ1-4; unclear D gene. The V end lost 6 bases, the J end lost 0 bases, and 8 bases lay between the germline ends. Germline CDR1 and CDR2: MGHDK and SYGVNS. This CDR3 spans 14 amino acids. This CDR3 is CASSLPATNEKLFF. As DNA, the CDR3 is TGTGCCAGCAGCTTACCTGCAACTAATGAAAAACTGTTTTTT.

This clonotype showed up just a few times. CDR3 amino acids: CATSPRLGLTNTEAFF. The CDR3 coding sequence is TGTGCCACCAGCCCTCGTTTAGGACTTACGAACACTGAAGCTTTCTTT. V is TRBV15 and J is TRBJ1-1; D is unclear. Germline loops: CDR1 LNHNV, CDR2 YYDKDF (reference sequence). V lost 5 bases and J 1 base, leaving 17 bases between the germline ends. The CDR3 loop spans 16 amino acids.

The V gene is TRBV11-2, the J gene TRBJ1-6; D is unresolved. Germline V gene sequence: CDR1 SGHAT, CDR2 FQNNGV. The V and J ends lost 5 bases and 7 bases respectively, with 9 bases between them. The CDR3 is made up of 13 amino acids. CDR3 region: CASSPTTNSPLHF. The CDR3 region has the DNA TGTGCCAGCAGCCCCACCACAAATTCACCCCTCCACTTT.

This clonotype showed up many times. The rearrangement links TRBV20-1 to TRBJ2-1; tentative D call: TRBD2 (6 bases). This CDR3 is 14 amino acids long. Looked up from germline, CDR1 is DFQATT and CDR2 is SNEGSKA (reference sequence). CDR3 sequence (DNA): TGCAGCGCAACCCCCGCGGTGGCGGGATCAGAGCAGTTCTTC. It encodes CSATPAVAGSEQFF.

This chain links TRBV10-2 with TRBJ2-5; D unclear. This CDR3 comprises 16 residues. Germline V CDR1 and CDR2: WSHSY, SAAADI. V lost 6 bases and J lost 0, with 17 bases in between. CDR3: CASRDPLAGDQETQYF. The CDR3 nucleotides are TGCGCCAGCAGGGACCCTCTCGCTGGGGACCAAGAGACCCAGTACTTC.

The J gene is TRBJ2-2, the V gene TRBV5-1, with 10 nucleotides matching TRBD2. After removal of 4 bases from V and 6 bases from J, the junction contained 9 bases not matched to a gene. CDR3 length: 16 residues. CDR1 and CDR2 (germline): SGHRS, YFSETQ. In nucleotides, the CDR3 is TGCGCCAGCAGCCTCCAAAAGCTAGCGGGAGCCGGGGAGCTGTTTTTT. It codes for CASSLQKLAGAGELFF. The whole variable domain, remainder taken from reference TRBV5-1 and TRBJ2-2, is KAGVTQTPRYLIKTRGQQVTLSCSPISGHRSVSWYQQTPGQGLQFLFEYFSETQRNKGNFPGRFSGRQFSNSRSEMNVSTLELGDSALYLCASSLQKLAGAGELFFGEGSRLTVL.

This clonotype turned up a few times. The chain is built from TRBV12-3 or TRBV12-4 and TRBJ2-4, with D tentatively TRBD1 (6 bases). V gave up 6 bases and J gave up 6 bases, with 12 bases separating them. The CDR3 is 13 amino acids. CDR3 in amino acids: CASSPLDRNIQYF. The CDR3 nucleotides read TGTGCCAGCAGCCCACTGGACAGAAACATTCAGTACTTC.

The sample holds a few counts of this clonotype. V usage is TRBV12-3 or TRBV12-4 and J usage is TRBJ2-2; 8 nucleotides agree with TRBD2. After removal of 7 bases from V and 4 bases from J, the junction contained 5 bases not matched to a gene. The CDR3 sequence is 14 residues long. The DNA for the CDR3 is TGTGCCAGCACGGGGGGGCCTGTCACCGGGGAGCTGTTTTTT. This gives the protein CASTGGPVTGELFF.

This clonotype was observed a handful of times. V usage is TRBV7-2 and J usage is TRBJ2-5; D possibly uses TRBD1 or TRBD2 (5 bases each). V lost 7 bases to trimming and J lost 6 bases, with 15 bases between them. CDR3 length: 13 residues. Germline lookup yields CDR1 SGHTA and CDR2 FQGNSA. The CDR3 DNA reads TGTGCCAGCACCACTCGCTGGGGACAGACCCAGTACTTC. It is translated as CASTTRWGQTQYF.

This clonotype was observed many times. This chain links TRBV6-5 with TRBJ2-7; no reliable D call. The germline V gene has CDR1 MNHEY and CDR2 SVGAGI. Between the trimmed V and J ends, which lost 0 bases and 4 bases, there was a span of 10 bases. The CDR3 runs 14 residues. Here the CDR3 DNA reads TGTGCCAGCAGTTACTCGATACCGGTTTACGAGCAGTACTTC. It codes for CASSYSIPVYEQYF.